The T cell receptor beta chain under discussion was sequenced for a study of CD8+CD57+ T cells in acquired aplastic anemia (dated by TCRdb to between 2017 and 2018). A note on the overall study: On average, sorted CD4+ and CD8+ cells yielded around 3.5 ug of extracted DNA, with a range of about 0.18 to 30 ug. A CD8+CD57+ expansion meant a frequency higher than the mean frequency seen in healthy subjects. What the research found in general, with its limitations: Around 27 CD8+ CDR3 sequences were found to be shared between patients and controls, but these sequences appeared to be highly expressed in patients and within the immunodominant clones of the patients. No significant difference in CD8+ Simpson's diversity was found between patients and healthy controls (P=0.060).

There are many counts of this clonotype. The antigen it binds to is not known. Per-base qualities were not stored, and no clone one base away is much larger. The CDR3 measures 12 amino acids from cysteine to phenylalanine. The only DNA kept is the CDR3, 36 bases in frame from the first base. V is reduced by 8 bases and J by 1 base, leaving a spacing of 6 bases between them. Reading the germline V gene gives CDR1 SNHLY and CDR2 FYNNEI. Genomic DNA served as template for TCR beta VDJ combination and CDR3 sequence profiling. An Illumina HiSeq 2000 was used for TCR repertoire sequencing. As for the authors' bioinformatics: Repertoires were assessed using TRBV/TRBJ rearrangement plots, CDR3 size and DJ length profiles, and Simpson's diversity index. The most abundant DNA sequence in the deep sequencing data was taken as the immunodominant clone. CDR3 amino acid sequences were screened for sharing across subjects and compared with published repertoires and the VDJdb database. Using fastp at Q25 and MiXCR, TCRdb reprocessed the public reads and kept productive beta chains. For every CDR3 protein sequence, its rows merge into one entry that carries the most common genes and DNA. The V and J calls here are based on TCRdb, not the publication. A total of approximately 150,000 distinct CDR3 sequences appear in this sample, under 55% of them only once. The ten largest clones capture 0.85% to 1.3% of the sample.

Expansion of CD8+CD57+ cells had been shown by flow cytometry in the patients chosen for sequencing. All patients had severe acquired aplastic anemia diagnosed by International Study of Aplastic Anemia and Agranulocytosis and Camitta criteria. No therapy had been received by the patients at the time of blood sampling. TCR repertoires of sorted CD4+ and CD8+ blood T cells from severe aplastic anemia patients and healthy subjects were deep-sequenced in the study. In the USA, patient enrollment took place under clinicaltrials.gov protocols 00001620, 01623167, 00001397, 00071045, 00081523 and 00961064. Ficoll-Paque density gradient centrifugation was used to isolate peripheral blood mononuclear cells. Before DNA extraction, CD4+ and CD8+ T cells were sorted with FACS or magnetic beads.

This clonotype was sampled from a human donor with aplastic anemia. The rearranged chain carries TRBV2 and TRBJ1-5; the D segment cannot be called with confidence. Sequencing was carried out using sorted CD4+, CD8+, or CD8+CD57+ T cells (not recorded which) from PBMCs. Read as DNA, the sequence is TGTGCCAGCCACTCGAGCAATCAGCCCCAGCATTTT. It specifies CASHSSNQPQHF.